The 14 T cell receptor beta chains reported below all come from one sample, sequenced in a study of blood T cell repertoires in COVID-19. Clones were read by immunoSEQ multiplex PCR, and TCRdb kept only the in-frame ones, dropping some. The sample carries about 180,000 clones, roughly 84% recorded once. The sequenced material came from peripheral blood. All receptors derive from a young man with active or convalescent COVID-19.

The chain carries TRBV6-5 and TRBJ2-5; 14 bases are shared with TRBD2. J lost 2 bases, V lost 8 bases, and 4 bases had no gene match. Per the germline V gene, CDR1 is MNHEY and CDR2 is SVGAGI. The CDR3 consists of 15 residues. The CDR3 protein is CASAGLAGVQETQYF. The DNA for the CDR3 is TGTGCCAGCGCGGGACTAGCGGGGGTACAAGAGACCCAGTACTTC.

The rearrangement joins TRBV30 to TRBJ2-7, with a weak D call TRBD1 (5 bases). Trimming took 3 bases from V and 3 from J, leaving 9 bases between them. Germline-derived CDR1 and CDR2 are GTSNPN and SVGIG (reference sequence). This CDR3 spans 12 amino acids. Written as DNA, the CDR3 is TGTGCCTGGAGCACAGGCGGCTACGAGCAGTACTTC. Translating gives CAWSTGGYEQYF.

This clone was found many times. The CDR3 bases are TGTGCCAGCAGCACCTCGACAGGGGTATATGGCTACACCTTC. The encoded protein is CASSTSTGVYGYTF. The chain carries TRBV7-2 and TRBJ1-2, with 8 bases lining up with TRBD1. CDR1 and CDR2 from the germline V gene are SGHTA and FQGNSA. CDR3 size: 14 residues. J gave up 5 bases and V 5 bases, and 7 bases lay outside the gene matches.

The chain links TRBV9 to TRBJ1-5; D uncertain. Between the trimmed V and J ends, which lost 1 base and 0 bases, there was a span of 2 bases. The CDR3 runs to 13 residues. Germline V gene data show CDR1 as SGDLS and CDR2 as YYNGEE. The CDR3 loop is CASSVHSNQPQHF. CDR3 coding DNA: TGTGCCAGCAGCGTACATAGCAATCAGCCCCAGCATTTT.

The chain has TRBV4-3 and TRBJ1-1; 8 bases line up with TRBD1. J gave up 4 bases and V 2 bases, and 6 bases lay outside the gene matches. Germline V gives CDR1 LGHNA, CDR2 YSLEER. The CDR3 sequence is 15 residues long. CDR3 region: CASSQRTTGGTEAFF. In DNA form, the CDR3 reads TGCGCCAGCAGCCAACGCACCACAGGGGGCACTGAAGCTTTCTTT.

This clone was observed a few times. The chain couples TRBV5-1 to TRBJ2-3; D gene uncertain. Germline V gene lookup returns CDR1 SGHRS and CDR2 YFSETQ. This CDR3 has 15 residues. Trimming removed 4 bases at V and 0 bases at J, with 12 bases between. CDR3 region: CASSARLGSTDTQYF. The CDR3 DNA reads TGCGCCAGCAGCGCACGACTCGGTAGCACAGATACGCAGTATTTT.

The genes are TRBV18 and TRBJ2-5; D is ambiguous. The V gene's germline CDR1 is KGHSH and CDR2 LQKENI. The germline V and J ends were trimmed by 3 bases and 1 base, with 6 bases remaining between them. This CDR3 is 13 amino acids long. CDR3 DNA sequence: TGTGCCAGCTCACCCTACTCCCAAGAGACCCAGTACTTC. Encoded protein: CASSPYSQETQYF.

V gene TRBV4-3 combines with J gene TRBJ2-6, with D uncertain. CDR1 is LGHNA and CDR2 is YSLEER in the germline V gene. The CDR3 runs 18 residues. V was trimmed by 1 base and J by 4 bases, leaving 17 bases between them. This CDR3 is CASSQAHRLGGGANVLTF. DNA for the CDR3: TGCGCCAGCAGCCAAGCCCATCGTCTCGGCGGCGGGGCCAACGTCCTGACTTTC.

This sequence joins TRBV29-1 and TRBJ1-2; D unclear. CDR1 and CDR2 (germline): SQVTM, ANQGSEA. The CDR3 consists of 14 residues. V lost 1 base and J lost 8, with 17 bases in between. Written as DNA, the CDR3 is TGCAGCGTTGAAGCAGCACGGACGGAGGGAGGCTACACCTTC. Its translation is CSVEAARTEGGYTF.

The V and J genes are TRBV6-4 and TRBJ2-2, with D maybe TRBD1 (6 bases). Germline CDR1 MRHNA, CDR2 SNTAGT. CDR3 length: 16 residues. Trimming took 6 bases from V and 3 from J, leaving 17 bases between them. CDR3 protein: CASRDQDSSDTGELFF. CDR3 DNA sequence: TGTGCCAGCAGAGATCAGGACAGTTCGGACACCGGGGAGCTGTTTTTT.

The chain has TRBV5-8 and TRBJ1-6; TRBD1 might be the D (5 bases). This CDR3 spans 15 amino acids. Between the trimmed V and J ends, which lost 4 bases and 1 base, there was a span of 9 bases. Germline values: CDR1 SGHTS, CDR2 YDEGEE. CDR3 nucleotide sequence: TGTGCCAGCAGCCCAGGGAGGTCCTATAATTCACCCCTCCACTTT. This translates into CASSPGRSYNSPLHF.

The rearrangement uses TRBV5-6 and TRBJ2-2, with D tentatively TRBD1 (6 bases). Germline CDR1 reads SGHDT; CDR2 reads YYEEEE. The CDR3 length is 18 residues. Trimming pared 0 bases from V and 1 base from J, leaving 16 bases between. CDR3 DNA: TGTGCCAGCAGCTTGGGGCTTACCGAGACAGGGAACACCGGGGAGCTGTTTTTT. It is translated as CASSLGLTETGNTGELFF. Full variable domain (remainder filled in from reference TRBV5-6 and TRBJ2-2): DAGVTQSPTHLIKTRGQQVTLRCSPKSGHDTVSWYQQALGQGPQFIFQYYEEEERQRGNFPDRFSGHQFPNYSSELNVNALLLGDSALYLCASSLGLTETGNTGELFFGEGSRLTVL.

The genes are TRBV9 and TRBJ2-2, with TRBD2 identical over 7 bases. The length of the CDR3 is 12 residues. V lost 5 bases and J lost 5; bases outside the gene matches: 0. Germline assignment: CDR1 SGDLS and CDR2 YYNGEE. In nucleotides, the CDR3 is TGTGCCAGCAGGGGACTAACCGGGGAGCTGTTTTTT. Translation gives CASRGLTGELFF.

The chain couples TRBV11-3 to TRBJ2-1, with TRBD1 matching over 8 bases. There are 15 residues in the CDR3. The germline V gene has CDR1 SGHNT and CDR2 YENEEA. V lost 3 bases and J lost 2; bases outside the gene matches: 3. This chain's CDR3 is CASSLDRVTYNEQFF. The DNA for the CDR3 is TGTGCCAGCAGCTTGGACAGGGTTACCTACAATGAGCAGTTCTTC.